Reported below is one T cell receptor beta chain. No antigen is known for it. At one end, the junction sequence differs from germline, possibly due to a read error. The length of the CDR3 is 15 residues. Germline V gene data show CDR1 as MNHEY and CDR2 as SVGAGI. Second doses that came at about 4 or about 12 weeks were put together. This sample was included in a study of T cell responses to AZD1222 COVID-19 vaccine. The study, taken as a whole, reports: The reported proportion of spike-specific TCRs targeting unmutated variant regions was nearly half. In a largely white British group with more females than males, clonal diversity was possibly underestimated.

Generated by immunoSEQ multiplex PCR, the TCRdb table keeps only in-frame clones and is missing some. The sample consists of more than 150,000 clones, approximately 94% of them appearing once. The specimen was peripheral blood, collected 28 days after the second AZD1222 dose. The TCR sequence derives from an adult who received the AZD1222 COVID-19 vaccine. This sequence joins TRBV6-5 and TRBJ1-4; possibly TRBD1 for D (5 bases). CDR3 sequence reads: CASSNSGYANEKLFF. The CDR3 DNA reads TGTGCCAGCAGTAACTCAGGGTATGCTAATGAAAAACTGTTTTTT.